This is a list of T cell receptor beta chains from one sample in a study of blood T cells in healthy people across ages. TCRdb re-derived calls from the 5' RACE reads in MiXCR, one entry per CDR3 protein. The sample lists hundreds of thousands of distinct CDR3 sequences; over 20% were seen once. The sequencing input was blood. These receptors were obtained from a man between 65 and 85 years old in good health. Both conserved end residues are part of each CDR3. Size values are once, few and many counts, or a class for expanded clones, and some rows have none.

v_gene	j_gene	abundance	CDR3aa
TRBV20-1	TRBJ2-5	few	CSAIDPETQYF
TRBV20-1	.	few	CSASDLAGPSYEQYF
TRBV4-3	TRBJ1-2	.	CASSQEQGARGYTF
TRBV7-8	TRBJ2-7	few	CASSLLVFYEQYF
TRBV5-1	.	.	CASSPGTLVTYEQYF
TRBV4-1	TRBJ2-3	.	CASSQDPAADTQYF
TRBV7-9	TRBJ1-1	few	CASSLQGADEAFF
TRBV7-2	TRBJ1-2	.	CASSPWGGASLYGYTF
TRBV5-5	TRBJ1-2	few	CASSYDRGDGYTF
TRBV29-1	.	.	CSVQEGLAGEDEQFF
TRBV12-3/TRBV12-4	TRBJ2-2	few	CASSRPTSLGELFF
TRBV27	TRBJ2-1	.	CASSGREQFF
TRBV10-3	TRBJ2-2	.	CAISEQGAAGELFF
TRBV24-1	TRBJ2-1	.	CATSDSRTSGSMNEQFF
TRBV7-2	TRBJ2-1	.	CASSLNSFGNEQFF
TRBV29-1	TRBJ2-7	.	CSGTGTNSYEQYF
TRBV5-5	TRBJ2-1	.	CASAGTDTYNEQFF
TRBV28	TRBJ2-2	few	CASSLAATLTGELFF
TRBV2	TRBJ2-6	few	CASSVRGRSGANVLTF
TRBV6-2/TRBV6-3	TRBJ2-7	few	CASSGLARGSYEQYF
TRBV29-1	TRBJ2-3	.	CSVEERLAGKTDTQYF
TRBV6-5	TRBJ1-5	.	CASSYGGFNQPQHF
TRBV28	TRBJ1-4	few	CASSLWGAGTNEKLFF
TRBV20-1	TRBJ2-5	.	CSARSGDRVQETQYF
TRBV19	TRBJ2-5	.	CASSIELSQETQYF
TRBV2	TRBJ1-4	.	CASNSLGSNEKLFF
TRBV6-5	TRBJ2-3	few	CASSPRDRPTDTQYF
TRBV12-3/TRBV12-4	TRBJ1-1	few	CASRPTGINTEAFF
TRBV5-5	TRBJ1-5	.	CASSFCGTGDQPQHF
TRBV7-3	TRBJ2-2	.	CASSQDRIRPGELFF
TRBV5-6	TRBJ2-2	.	CASSLGAGANTGELFF
TRBV10-3	TRBJ1-1	few	CAISDQDYTGGRLNTEAFF
TRBV4-1	TRBJ2-1	few	CASGQEGGRAYNEQFF
TRBV3-1	TRBJ2-1	few	CASSQDVGAYNEQFF
TRBV19	TRBJ2-7	.	CASSIRQGSYEQYF
TRBV6-1	TRBJ2-7	.	CASNPGLAGAYEQYF
TRBV5-1	TRBJ2-5	few	CASSLAQGIQETQYF